These T cell receptor beta chains were read from a single sample in a study of cytomegalovirus exposure and HLA in healthy donors. Method: immunoSEQ multiplex PCR; TCRdb's copy keeps in-frame clones and lacks some. The sample records 150,000 to 200,000 clones, 91% being singletons. Sequencing input: PBMCs. These receptors were obtained from a woman between 18 and 29 years old in good health and CMV-seropositive. The CDR3 runs from the conserved cysteine through the conserved F or W. D genes are given only for firm matches. Some rows mark clone size as missing; the rest say once, few, many or name a class of expanded clone.

v_gene	abundance	j_gene	d_gene	CDR3aa	CDR3nt
TRBV28	.	TRBJ1-1	.	CASIPGGTEAFF	TGTGCCAGTATCCCGGGGGGAACTGAAGCTTTCTTT
TRBV19	.	TRBJ1-5	TRBD1	CASSPTDRVGGQPQHF	TGTGCCAGTAGTCCTACGGACAGGGTCGGGGGTCAGCCCCAGCATTTT
TRBV7-4	.	TRBJ1-5	.	CASSLAGRPQHF	TGTGCCAGCAGCCTCGCAGGCCGTCCCCAGCATTTT
TRBV7-2	.	TRBJ2-5	.	CASSFGSGTRQETQYF	TGTGCCAGCAGCTTTGGATCCGGGACACGTCAAGAGACCCAGTACTTC
TRBV10-3	once	TRBJ2-7	TRBD1	CAISDRGPYEQYF	TGTGCCATCAGTGACAGGGGGCCCTACGAGCAGTACTTC
TRBV7-8	.	TRBJ1-1	.	CASSLVQGTEAFF	TGTGCCAGCAGCTTAGTCCAGGGTACTGAAGCTTTCTTT
TRBV15	.	TRBJ2-3	TRBD2	CATSRGTNTDTQYF	TGTGCCACCAGCAGGGGGACTAACACCGATACGCAGTATTTT
TRBV19	.	TRBJ2-2	TRBD1	CASSNIGTGVSGELFF	TGTGCCAGTAGTAATATAGGGACAGGGGTATCCGGGGAGCTGTTTTTT
TRBV28	.	TRBJ1-2	.	CASSRPAGPNYGYTF	TGTGCCAGCAGCCGACCAGCGGGGCCTAACTATGGCTACACCTTC
TRBV4-1	.	TRBJ2-7	.	CASSQVGGSYEQYF	TGCGCCAGCAGCCAAGTAGGGGGCTCCTACGAGCAGTACTTC
TRBV28	.	TRBJ2-5	TRBD2	CASFGRDSYQETQYF	TGTGCCTCGTTCGGGAGGGACTCTTATCAAGAGACCCAGTACTTC
TRBV27	.	TRBJ2-3	TRBD2	CASRTSGGPTDTQYF	TGTGCCAGCCGGACTAGCGGGGGGCCCACAGATACGCAGTATTTT
TRBV18	.	TRBJ2-7	.	CASSSGYEQYF	TGTGCCAGCTCGTCAGGGTACGAGCAGTACTTC
TRBV7-2	.	TRBJ2-1	TRBD2	CASRSSGGASSYNEQFF	TGTGCCAGCAGATCTAGCGGGGGGGCTTCATCCTACAATGAGCAGTTCTTC
TRBV4-2	.	TRBJ1-1	.	CASSQDGVSLNTEAFF	TGTGCCAGCAGCCAAGACGGGGTCAGCCTCAACACTGAAGCTTTCTTT
TRBV28	.	TRBJ2-3	.	CASSPTGLSTDTQYF	TGTGCCAGCAGCCCAACAGGCCTTAGCACAGATACGCAGTATTTT
TRBV9	.	TRBJ1-1	TRBD1	CASRERQGRAEAFF	TGTGCCAGCAGGGAAAGACAGGGTCGCGCTGAAGCTTTCTTT
TRBV5-1	.	TRBJ1-3	.	CASSMDSAGNTIYF	TGCGCCAGCAGCATGGACAGTGCTGGAAACACCATATATTTT
TRBV29-1	.	TRBJ2-7	.	CSVGGTEIRSEQYF	TGCAGCGTCGGCGGGACGGAGATCAGGTCCGAGCAGTACTTC
TRBV6-5	once	TRBJ1-4	.	CASSYRGGDEKLFF	TGTGCCAGCAGTTACAGGGGGGGAGATGAAAAACTGTTTTTT
TRBV11-2	.	TRBJ2-3	.	CASSTRRLAASTDTQYF	TGTGCCAGCAGCACACGAAGGCTAGCAGCTAGCACAGATACGCAGTATTTT
TRBV7-2	.	TRBJ2-3	.	CASSSPARSTDTQYF	TGTGCCAGCAGCTCCCCCGCGCGAAGCACAGATACGCAGTATTTT
TRBV18	.	TRBJ2-5	.	CASSPPSSLQETQYF	TGTGCCAGCTCACCACCGAGTAGTCTTCAAGAGACCCAGTACTTC
TRBV13	.	TRBJ2-7	TRBD2	CASSLGEAGVYEQYF	TGTGCCAGCAGCTTAGGAGAAGCGGGGGTCTACGAGCAGTACTTC
TRBV4-3	.	TRBJ2-1	.	CASSQEARNYNEQFF	TGCGCCAGCAGCCAAGAAGCGCGGAACTACAATGAGCAGTTCTTC
TRBV29-1	once	TRBJ1-1	.	CSVVWGEAFF	TGCAGCGTTGTTTGGGGGGAGGCTTTCTTT
TRBV5-1	once	TRBJ2-5	.	CASSLGASALMQTQYF	TGCGCCAGCAGCTTGGGTGCTAGCGCCCTCATGCAGACCCAGTACTTC
TRBV18	.	TRBJ2-7	TRBD1	CASSPRDRVGEQYF	TGTGCCAGCTCACCCCGGGACAGGGTAGGGGAGCAGTACTTC
TRBV5-4	.	TRBJ1-5	.	CASSLVSRGNQPQHF	TGTGCCAGCAGCTTGGTCAGTAGGGGGAATCAGCCCCAGCATTTT
TRBV27	.	TRBJ1-1	.	CASSSTGPLEAFF	TGTGCCAGCAGTTCGACAGGACCTCTTGAAGCTTTCTTT
TRBV4-2	.	TRBJ2-7	.	CASSQEGAYEQYF	TGTGCCAGCAGCCAAGAAGGGGCCTACGAGCAGTACTTC
TRBV30	once	TRBJ1-1	TRBD1	CAWSVGAGGLDEAFF	TGTGCCTGGAGTGTAGGGGCAGGGGGATTGGATGAAGCTTTCTTT
TRBV2	.	TRBJ2-5	TRBD2	CASRPGLAKETQYF	TGTGCCAGCAGACCGGGACTAGCTAAAGAGACCCAGTACTTC